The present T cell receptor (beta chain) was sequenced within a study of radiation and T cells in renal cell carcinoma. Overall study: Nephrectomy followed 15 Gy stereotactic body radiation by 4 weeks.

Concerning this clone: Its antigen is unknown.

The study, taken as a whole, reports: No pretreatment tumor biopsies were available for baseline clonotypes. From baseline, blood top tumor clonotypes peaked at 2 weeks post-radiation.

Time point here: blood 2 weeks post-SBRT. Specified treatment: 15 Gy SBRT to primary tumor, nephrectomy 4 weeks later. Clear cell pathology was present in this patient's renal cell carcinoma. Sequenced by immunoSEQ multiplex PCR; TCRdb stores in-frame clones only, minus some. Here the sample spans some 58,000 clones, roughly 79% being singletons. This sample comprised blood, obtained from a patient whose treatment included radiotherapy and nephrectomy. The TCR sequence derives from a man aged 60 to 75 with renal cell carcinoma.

The CDR3 is CASTHPRGGADYGYTF. The CDR3 nucleotides are TGTGCCAGTACCCATCCACGGGGGGGCGCGGACTATGGCTACACCTTC. The chain has TRBV19 and TRBJ1-2, with a tentative D call TRBD1 (6 bases). The ends were cut back, 7 bases at V and 3 bases at J, with 21 bases in the middle. Germline CDR1 and CDR2: LNHDA and SQIVND (reference sequence). CDR3 size: 16 residues.